This is a list of T cell receptor beta chains from one sample in a study of blood T cell repertoires in COVID-19. Only in-frame clones appear in the TCRdb table, and some are missing; sequencing was by immunoSEQ multiplex PCR. The table lists hundreds of thousands of clones, roughly 89% of them singletons, with approximately 1.5% in the top ten. Sequences were obtained from peripheral blood. The receptors were gathered from a woman in her twenties or thirties with active or convalescent COVID-19. Each CDR3 is given with its conserved first and last residue. D genes are given only for firm matches. Clone size is stated in some rows and not others, as once, few, many or a class when expanded.

NA,TRBV18,few,TRBJ1-2,CASSLSRDRPDYGYTF,TGTGCCAGCTCACTATCCAGGGATCGTCCGGACTATGGCTACACCTTC
NA,TRBV7-8,NA,TRBJ1-6,CASSLRPPGGNIKKSPLHF,TGTGCCAGCAGCTTACGACCACCTGGGGGGAACATTAAGAAGTCACCCCTCCACTTT
TRBD1,TRBV5-1,few,TRBJ1-4,CASSAGQPATNEKLFF,TGCGCCAGCAGCGCGGGACAGCCCGCAACTAATGAAAAACTGTTTTTT
NA,TRBV6-5,NA,TRBJ2-2,CASSWGRANTGELFF,TGTGCCAGCAGCTGGGGCAGGGCGAACACCGGGGAGCTGTTTTTT
TRBD1,TRBV2,NA,TRBJ1-2,CASSKTTMTGHGYTF,TGTGCCAGCAGTAAGACTACTATGACAGGGCATGGCTACACCTTC
TRBD1,TRBV29-1,once,TRBJ2-7,CSVFQGAFYEQYF,TGCAGCGTTTTTCAGGGGGCTTTCTACGAGCAGTACTTC
TRBD1,TRBV11-2,NA,TRBJ1-3,CASSLGQANSGNTIYF,TGTGCCAGCAGCCTAGGACAGGCGAACTCTGGAAACACCATATATTTT
NA,TRBV6-1,NA,TRBJ1-2,CASSERAGVKDGYTF,TGTGCCAGCAGTGAACGGGCAGGGGTGAAAGATGGCTACACCTTC
NA,TRBV5-6,NA,TRBJ2-7,CASSLLADEQYF,TGTGCCAGCAGCTTGTTAGCGGACGAGCAGTACTTC
TRBD1,TRBV6-6,NA,TRBJ1-6,CASREGQGDSPLHF,TGTGCCAGCAGGGAAGGACAGGGGGATTCACCCCTCCACTTT
TRBD1,TRBV5-8,NA,TRBJ2-7,CASSSRDRASYEQYF,TGTGCCAGCAGCTCCCGGGACAGGGCTTCCTACGAGCAGTACTTC
TRBD1,TRBV27,once,TRBJ2-7,CASSSPGQPPYEQYF,TGTGCCAGCAGTTCCCCGGGACAGCCCCCCTACGAGCAGTACTTC
TRBD2,TRBV5-1,NA,TRBJ2-3,CASSFGTSGVGTDTQYF,TGCGCCAGCAGCTTCGGGACTAGCGGGGTCGGCACAGATACGCAGTATTTT
TRBD1,TRBV6-1,NA,TRBJ1-5,CASSEYSGGGHQPQHF,TGTGCCAGCAGTGAGTACTCAGGGGGCGGACATCAGCCCCAGCATTTT
NA,TRBV6-6,NA,TRBJ2-3,CASSLKIFGGTDTQYF,TGTGCCAGCAGCCTAAAGATTTTCGGGGGCACAGATACGCAGTATTTT
TRBD1,TRBV19,NA,TRBJ1-6,CASRGTGDNSPLHF,TGTGCCAGTAGAGGGACAGGGGATAATTCACCCCTCCACTTT
NA,TRBV4-1,NA,TRBJ2-5,CASSQVSTRAPGETQYF,TGCGCCAGCAGCCAAGTGTCTACCAGGGCGCCCGGCGAGACCCAGTACTTC
NA,TRBV5-1,NA,TRBJ2-6,CASSLAQAGANVLTF,TGCGCCAGCAGCTTGGCGCAGGCTGGGGCCAACGTCCTGACTTTC
NA,TRBV3-1/TRBV3-2,NA,TRBJ1-6,CASSQVYGGDSPLHF,TGTGCCAGCAGCCAAGTTTATGGAGGGGATTCACCCCTCCACTTT
NA,TRBV6-5,NA,TRBJ1-1,CASSHITGSEAFF,TGTGCCAGCAGCCACATAACGGGGTCTGAAGCTTTCTTT
NA,TRBV29-1,NA,TRBJ1-1,CSALNLGGNTEAFF,TGCAGCGCCCTAAATTTGGGGGGGAACACTGAAGCTTTCTTT
NA,TRBV6-5,NA,TRBJ2-3,CASSFHLTGADTQYF,TGTGCCAGCAGTTTTCATTTGACGGGAGCAGATACGCAGTATTTT
TRBD1,TRBV9,NA,TRBJ1-6,CASSVGQGAYSPLHF,TGTGCCAGCAGCGTTGGACAGGGGGCGTATTCACCCCTCCACTTT
NA,TRBV19,NA,TRBJ2-5,CASSQGQETQYF,TGTGCCAGTAGTCAGGGTCAAGAGACCCAGTACTTC
NA,TRBV7-2,NA,TRBJ1-1,CASSLPPGTRGTEAFF,TGTGCCAGCAGCCTCCCCCCCGGGACTAGGGGGACTGAAGCTTTCTTT
NA,TRBV9,NA,TRBJ1-6,CASSPGNSPLHF,TGTGCCAGCAGCCCCGGGAATTCACCCCTCCACTTT
TRBD2,TRBV6-5,NA,TRBJ2-3,CASSLSGRVSDTQYF,TGTGCCAGCAGTTTAAGCGGGAGGGTTTCAGATACGCAGTATTTT
NA,TRBV6-5,once,TRBJ2-7,CASLERRPKISEQYF,TGTGCCAGCCTCGAGCGGCGGCCTAAAATTTCCGAGCAGTACTTC
TRBD2,TRBV4-1,NA,TRBJ2-1,CASSRVWTSGGNEQFF,TGCGCCAGCAGCCGTGTATGGACTAGCGGGGGCAATGAGCAGTTCTTC
NA,TRBV5-6,NA,TRBJ1-1,CASSVGTEAFF,TGTGCCAGCAGCGTCGGGACAGAAGCTTTCTTT
NA,TRBV11-2,NA,TRBJ1-2,CASSLDLNPWRGYTF,TGTGCCAGCAGCTTAGATTTAAATCCATGGAGGGGCTACACCTTC
TRBD2,TRBV5-1,NA,TRBJ2-7,CASSSGTNLHEQYF,TGCGCCAGCAGCTCCGGGACTAATCTCCACGAGCAGTACTTC
TRBD2,TRBV7-9,NA,TRBJ2-5,CASSLGSASGGPETQYF,TGTGCCAGCAGCTTAGGATCCGCTAGCGGGGGTCCGGAGACCCAGTACTTC
TRBD1,TRBV7-9,once,TRBJ1-1,CASSLGQGVNTEAFF,TGTGCCAGCAGCTTAGGTCAGGGGGTGAACACTGAAGCTTTCTTT
TRBD1,TRBV7-9,NA,TRBJ2-1,CASSLGAGTEYNEQFF,TGTGCCAGCAGCTTAGGGGCCGGGACAGAGTACAATGAGCAGTTCTTC
TRBD1,TRBV5-1,NA,TRBJ1-3,CASSLRTGDRGNTIYF,TGCGCCAGCAGCTTGAGAACCGGGGACAGAGGAAACACCATATATTTT
TRBD1,TRBV24-1,NA,TRBJ2-3,CATSDPGQGSSTDTQYF,TGTGCCACCAGTGACCCCGGACAGGGGAGTAGCACAGATACGCAGTATTTT
NA,TRBV27,NA,TRBJ2-1,CASSSRGAGGNEQFF,TGTGCCAGCAGTTCCCGGGGGGCCGGTGGGAATGAGCAGTTCTTC
NA,TRBV5-1,NA,TRBJ2-7,CASSLTVEGYEQYF,TGCGCCAGCAGCTTGACAGTGGAAGGCTACGAGCAGTACTTC
NA,TRBV19,NA,TRBJ2-3,CASSTLEEVDTDTQYF,TGTGCCAGTAGTACCCTCGAGGAGGTGGACACAGATACGCAGTATTTT
NA,TRBV29-1,NA,TRBJ1-2,CSVNQGYYGYTF,TGCAGCGTCAACCAGGGCTACTATGGCTACACCTTC
NA,TRBV3-1/TRBV3-2,NA,TRBJ2-2,CASSPRPTGELFF,TGTGCCAGCAGCCCGAGGCCCACCGGGGAGCTGTTTTTT
NA,TRBV7-9,NA,TRBJ2-6,CASSFTGPAQANVLTF,TGTGCCAGCAGCTTTACAGGGCCAGCCCAAGCCAACGTCCTGACTTTC
NA,TRBV9,few,TRBJ2-7,CASSVGDTIYEQYF,TGTGCCAGCAGCGTAGGGGACACTATCTACGAGCAGTACTTC
TRBD1,TRBV5-6,NA,TRBJ2-7,CASSLQGAYEQYF,TGTGCCAGCAGCCTCCAGGGGGCCTACGAGCAGTACTTC
NA,TRBV4-1,NA,TRBJ1-2,CASSQSRTEIANYGYTF,TGCGCCAGCAGCCAATCAAGGACAGAGATAGCTAACTATGGCTACACCTTC
NA,TRBV27,once,TRBJ1-4,CASSLSGAGKLFF,TGTGCCAGCAGTTTAAGTGGCGCGGGAAAACTGTTTTTT
TRBD2,TRBV11-2,NA,TRBJ2-7,CASSPGLAGGRYEQYF,TGTGCCAGCAGCCCGGGACTAGCGGGGGGAAGATACGAGCAGTACTTC
NA,TRBV6-5,NA,TRBJ1-2,CASSTQGNYGYTF,TGTGCCAGCAGTACTCAGGGGAACTATGGCTACACCTTC
NA,TRBV12-2,NA,TRBJ2-1,CASRLLRDSYNEQFF,TGTGCAAGTCGCTTACTGCGGGACTCCTACAATGAGCAGTTCTTC
TRBD1,TRBV6-5,NA,TRBJ1-1,CASSQPNRGAFF,TGTGCCAGCAGTCAGCCGAACAGGGGAGCTTTCTTT
NA,TRBV7-8,NA,TRBJ1-2,CASSLETAYGYTF,TGTGCCAGCAGCTTAGAGACAGCTTATGGCTACACCTTC